This entry is about one T cell receptor (beta chain). Its specificity is not known. This sample was included in a study of T-cell memory formation after mild COVID-19. Study-level points and caveats: CD4+ bias marked clones expanding day 15 to 37, unlike balanced contracting clones.

TCRalpha and TCRbeta libraries used 5'RACE with constant-segment primers and UMIs. TCRdb redid the calling of the 5' RACE reads with MiXCR, one entry per CDR3 protein. This table holds roughly 150,000 distinct CDR3 sequences, roughly 24% found once. Trimming pared 4 bases from V and 6 bases from J, leaving 15 bases between. This CDR3 contains 14 residues. Germline-derived CDR1 and CDR2 are SGDLS and YYNGEE. This chain links TRBV9 with TRBJ2-3; D uncertain. The receptor was derived from an adult woman who had mild COVID-19 (a few samples of this study predate the infection). Cell type and time point are not known. The sequencing input was PBMCs or a T cell subset sorted from them (not recorded which). CDR3 nucleotides: TGTGCCAGCAGCCGCGGCGGCGATAGGGATACGCAGTATTTT. This codes for CASSRGGDRDTQYF.